What follows is one T cell receptor (beta chain) and its context. CDR1 MGHDK and CDR2 SYGVNS come from the germline V gene. V shed 5 bases, J shed 3 bases, and the junction held 4 bases outside the gene matches. CDR3 length: 14 residues. The entry originates in a study of CD8+ T cells in alopecia areata. For the study at large: At a dose of 5 to 10 mg twice daily, oral tofacitinib was given to treated patients.

Investigators sorted PBMCs to obtain both CD4+ and CD8+ T cells. RNA extraction was followed by reverse transcription into cDNA, which acted as the sequencing template. Libraries were prepared by immunoSEQ multiplex PCR; TCRdb keeps only in-frame clonotypes and omits some of them. This table has more than 95,000 clones, 41% appearing once. The sample taken for sequencing was CD4+ T cells sorted from blood. The receptor comes from a human donor with alopecia areata. V is TRBV25-1 and J is TRBJ2-3; 8 bases fit TRBD1. The CDR3 DNA is TGTGCCAGCAGTACGCGACAGGGGACAGATACGCAGTATTTT. Encoded protein: CASSTRQGTDTQYF.